The clone carrying this T cell receptor beta chain was picked up a small number of times. Its specificity is unknown. TCRdb reprocessed the 5' RACE reads with MiXCR, giving one entry per CDR3 protein. The table includes 90,000 to 130,000 distinct CDR3 sequences, about 18% detected once. These data come from a study of T-cell memory formation after mild COVID-19. General study findings and limits: Pre-infection memory already had some responding clones, implying cross-reactive memory joined. Contracting clones from day 15 to 85 had balanced CD4/CD8; later expanders favoured CD4+.

CDR3 length: 15 amino acids. The V gene end was trimmed by 1 base and the J gene end by 4 bases; junction bases not matched to a gene: 6. Sequences were obtained from PBMCs or a T cell subset sorted from them (not recorded which). The sequence was collected from a man aged 18 to 35 who had mild COVID-19 (a few samples of this study predate the infection). Cell type and time point are not known. The rearrangement joins TRBV12-3 or TRBV12-4 to TRBJ1-2; 7 nucleotides align to TRBD1. The CDR3 coding sequence is TGTGCCAGCAGTTTAGGCGAAGGGGGCCTCTATGGCTACACCTTC. Protein: CASSLGEGGLYGYTF.